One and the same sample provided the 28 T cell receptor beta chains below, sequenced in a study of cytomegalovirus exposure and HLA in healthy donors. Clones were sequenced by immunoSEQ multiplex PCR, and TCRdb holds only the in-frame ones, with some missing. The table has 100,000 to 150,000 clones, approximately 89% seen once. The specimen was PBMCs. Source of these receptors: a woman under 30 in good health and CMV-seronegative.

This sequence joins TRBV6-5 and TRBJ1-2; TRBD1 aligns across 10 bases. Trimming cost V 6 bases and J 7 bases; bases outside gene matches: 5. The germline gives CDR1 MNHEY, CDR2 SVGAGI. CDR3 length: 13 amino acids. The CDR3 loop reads CASSWDRGGGYTF. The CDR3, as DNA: TGTGCCAGCAGCTGGGACAGGGGTGGTGGCTACACCTTC.

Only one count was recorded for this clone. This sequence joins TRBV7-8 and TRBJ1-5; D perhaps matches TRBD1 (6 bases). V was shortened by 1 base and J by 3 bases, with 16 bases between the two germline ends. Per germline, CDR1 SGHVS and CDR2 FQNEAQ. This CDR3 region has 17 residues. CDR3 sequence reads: CASSLEPGQSPNQPQHF. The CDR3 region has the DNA TGTGCCAGCAGCTTAGAACCGGGACAAAGCCCCAATCAGCCCCAGCATTTT. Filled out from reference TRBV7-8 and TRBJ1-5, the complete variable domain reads GAGVSQSPRYKVAKRGQDVALRCDPISGHVSLFWYQQALGQGPEFLTYFQNEAQLDKSGLPSDRFFAERPEGSVSTLKIQRTQQEDSAVYLCASSLEPGQSPNQPQHFGDGTRLSIL.

CDR3 sequence reads: CASKRGNTEAFF. CDR3 sequence (DNA): TGTGCCAGCAAACGGGGGAACACTGAAGCTTTCTTT. This chain uses TRBV6-6 with TRBJ1-1; unclear D gene. CDR1 and CDR2 (germline): MNHNY, SVGAGI (reference sequence). The CDR3 runs to 12 residues. Between the trimmed V and J ends, which lost 7 bases and 1 base, there was a span of 7 bases.

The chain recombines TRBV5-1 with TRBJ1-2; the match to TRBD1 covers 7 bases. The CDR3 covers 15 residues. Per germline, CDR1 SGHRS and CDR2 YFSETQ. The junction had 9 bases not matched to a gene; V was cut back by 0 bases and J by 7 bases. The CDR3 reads CASSLEAGGGSGYTF. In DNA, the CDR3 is TGCGCCAGCAGCTTGGAGGCAGGGGGTGGAAGTGGCTACACCTTC.

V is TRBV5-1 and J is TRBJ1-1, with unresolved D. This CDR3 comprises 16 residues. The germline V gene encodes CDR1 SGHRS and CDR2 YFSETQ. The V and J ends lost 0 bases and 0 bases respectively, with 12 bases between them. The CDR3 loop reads CASSLDLRGMNTEAFF. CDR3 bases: TGCGCCAGCAGCTTGGATCTCCGGGGAATGAACACTGAAGCTTTCTTT.

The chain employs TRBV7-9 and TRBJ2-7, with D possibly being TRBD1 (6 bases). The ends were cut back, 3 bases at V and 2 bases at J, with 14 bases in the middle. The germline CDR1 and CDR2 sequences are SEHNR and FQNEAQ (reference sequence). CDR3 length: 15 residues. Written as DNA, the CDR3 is TGTGCCAGCAGCTTCGACAGGTCGTACGCCTACGAGCAGTACTTC. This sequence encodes CASSFDRSYAYEQYF.

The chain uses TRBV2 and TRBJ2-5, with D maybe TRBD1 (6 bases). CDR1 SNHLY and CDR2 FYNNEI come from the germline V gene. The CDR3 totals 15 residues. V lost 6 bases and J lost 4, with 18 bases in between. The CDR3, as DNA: TGTGCCAGCAGGGACAGAGGATTTGGGAGAGAGACCCAGTACTTC. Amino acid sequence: CASRDRGFGRETQYF.

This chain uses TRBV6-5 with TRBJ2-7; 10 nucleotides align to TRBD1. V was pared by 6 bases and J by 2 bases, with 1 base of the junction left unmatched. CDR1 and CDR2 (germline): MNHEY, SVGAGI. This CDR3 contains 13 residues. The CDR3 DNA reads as TGTGCCAGCAGGGGACAGGGGCCCTACGAGCAGTACTTC. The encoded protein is CASRGQGPYEQYF.

The CDR3 coding sequence is TGTGCCAGCAGCTTCACTAGCGGGGTGGAGACCCAGTACTTC. This sequence encodes CASSFTSGVETQYF. This chain joins TRBV11-2 and TRBJ2-5; TRBD2 aligns across 10 bases. The CDR3 consists of 14 residues. The V gene end was trimmed by 3 bases and the J gene end by 5 bases; junction bases not matched to a gene: 3. Germline V CDR1 and CDR2: SGHAT, FQNNGV. The whole variable domain, filled in from reference TRBV11-2 and TRBJ2-5, reads EAGVAQSPRYKIIEKRQSVAFWCNPISGHATLYWYQQILGQGPKLLIQFQNNGVVDDSQLPKDRFSAERLKGVDSTLKIQPAKLEDSAVYLCASSFTSGVETQYFGPGTRLLVL.

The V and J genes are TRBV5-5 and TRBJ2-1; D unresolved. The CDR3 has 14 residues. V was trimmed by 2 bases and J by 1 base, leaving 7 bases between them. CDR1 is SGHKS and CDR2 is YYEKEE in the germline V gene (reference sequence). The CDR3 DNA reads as TGTGCCAGCAGCTTTGGAGTTTCCTACAATGAGCAGTTCTTC. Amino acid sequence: CASSFGVSYNEQFF.

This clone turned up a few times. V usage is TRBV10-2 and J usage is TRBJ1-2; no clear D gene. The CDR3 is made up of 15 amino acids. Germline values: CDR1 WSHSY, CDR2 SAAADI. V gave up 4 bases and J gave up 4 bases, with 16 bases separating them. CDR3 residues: CASSAVRKNAYGYTF. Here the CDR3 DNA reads TGCGCCAGCAGTGCAGTCAGGAAAAACGCCTATGGCTACACCTTC.

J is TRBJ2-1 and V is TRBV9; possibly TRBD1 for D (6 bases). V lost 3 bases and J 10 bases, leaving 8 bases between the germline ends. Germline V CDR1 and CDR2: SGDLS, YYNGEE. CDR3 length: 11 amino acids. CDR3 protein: CASSGTGEQFF. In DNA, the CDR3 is TGTGCCAGCAGCGGCACAGGGGAGCAGTTCTTC.

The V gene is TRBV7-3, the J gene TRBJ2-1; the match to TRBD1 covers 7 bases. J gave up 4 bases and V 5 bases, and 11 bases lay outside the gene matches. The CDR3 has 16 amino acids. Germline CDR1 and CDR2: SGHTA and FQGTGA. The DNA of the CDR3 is TGTGCCAGCAGCGCGACCCGGGACAGTCTTTACAATGAGCAGTTCTTC. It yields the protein CASSATRDSLYNEQFF.

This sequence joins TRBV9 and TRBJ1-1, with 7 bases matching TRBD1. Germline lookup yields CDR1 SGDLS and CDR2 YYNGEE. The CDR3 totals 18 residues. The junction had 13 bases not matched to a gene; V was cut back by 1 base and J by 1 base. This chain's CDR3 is CASSVNPDRVHPNTEAFF. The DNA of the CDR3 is TGTGCCAGCAGCGTAAACCCCGACAGGGTACATCCGAACACTGAAGCTTTCTTT. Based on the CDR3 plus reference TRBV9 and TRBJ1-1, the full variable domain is DSGVTQTPKHLITATGQRVTLRCSPRSGDLSVYWYQQSLDQGLQFLIQYYNGEERAKGNILERFSAQQFPDLHSELNLSSLELGDSALYFCASSVNPDRVHPNTEAFFGQGTRLTVV.

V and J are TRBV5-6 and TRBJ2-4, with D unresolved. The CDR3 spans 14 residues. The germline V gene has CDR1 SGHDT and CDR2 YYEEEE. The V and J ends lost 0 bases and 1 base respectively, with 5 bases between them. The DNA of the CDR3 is TGTGCCAGCAGCTTGGGGAGCGCCAAAAACATTCAGTACTTC. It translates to CASSLGSAKNIQYF.

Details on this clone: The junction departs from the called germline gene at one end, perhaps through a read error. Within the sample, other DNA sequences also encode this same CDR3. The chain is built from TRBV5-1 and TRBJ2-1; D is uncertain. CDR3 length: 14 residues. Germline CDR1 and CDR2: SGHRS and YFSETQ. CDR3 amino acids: CASSLDSSNNEQFF. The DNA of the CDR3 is TGCGCCAGCAGCTTGGATAGCTCCAACAATGAGCAGTTCTTC.

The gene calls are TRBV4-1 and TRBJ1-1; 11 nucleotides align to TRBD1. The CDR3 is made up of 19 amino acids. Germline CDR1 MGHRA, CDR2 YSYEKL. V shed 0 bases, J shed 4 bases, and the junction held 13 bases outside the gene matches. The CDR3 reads CASSQEGLGQGALGTEAFF. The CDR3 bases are TGCGCCAGCAGCCAAGAAGGGTTAGGACAGGGGGCGCTGGGCACTGAAGCTTTCTTT.

The CDR3 here is CASRPGQLNTIYF. In DNA, the CDR3 is TGTGCCAGCAGACCCGGACAGTTAAACACCATATATTTT. The rearrangement uses TRBV6-1 and TRBJ1-3; tentatively, D is TRBD1 (6 bases). The germline V gene has CDR1 MNHNS and CDR2 SASEGT. This CDR3 spans 13 amino acids. The germline V and J ends were trimmed by 6 bases and 6 bases, with 12 bases remaining between them.

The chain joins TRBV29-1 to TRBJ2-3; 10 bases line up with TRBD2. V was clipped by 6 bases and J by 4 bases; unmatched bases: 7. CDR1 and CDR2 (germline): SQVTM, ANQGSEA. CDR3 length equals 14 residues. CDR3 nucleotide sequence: TGCAGCGTGGTCAGCGGGGGGGTATCAGATACGCAGTATTTT. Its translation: CSVVSGGVSDTQYF.

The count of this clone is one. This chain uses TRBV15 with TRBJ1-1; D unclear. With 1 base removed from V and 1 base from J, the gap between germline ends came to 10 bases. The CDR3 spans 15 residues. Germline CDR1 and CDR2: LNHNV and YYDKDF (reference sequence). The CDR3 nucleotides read TGTGCCACCAGCAGAGTTGCGGAACGGAACACTGAAGCTTTCTTT. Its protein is CATSRVAERNTEAFF.

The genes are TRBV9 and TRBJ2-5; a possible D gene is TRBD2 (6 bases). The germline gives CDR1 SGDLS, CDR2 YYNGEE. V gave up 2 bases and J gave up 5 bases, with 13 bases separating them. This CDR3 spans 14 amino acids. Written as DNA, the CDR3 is TGTGCCAGCAGCGTCGGGAGCGGGTGGGAGACCCAGTACTTC. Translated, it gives CASSVGSGWETQYF.

CDR3 protein: CASSVGGVSWEKLFF. The CDR3 coding sequence is TGTGCCAGCAGCGTAGGCGGGGTCTCGTGGGAAAAACTGTTTTTT. This chain connects TRBV9 to TRBJ1-4, with D unclear. The CDR3 covers 15 residues. CDR1 and CDR2 from the germline V gene are SGDLS and YYNGEE. V lost 0 bases, J lost 8 bases, and 14 bases lay in between.

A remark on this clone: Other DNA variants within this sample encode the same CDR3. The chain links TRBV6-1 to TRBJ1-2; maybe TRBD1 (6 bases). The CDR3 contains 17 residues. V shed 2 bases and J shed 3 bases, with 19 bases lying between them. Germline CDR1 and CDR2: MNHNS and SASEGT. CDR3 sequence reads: CASSENLFRGGYYGYTF. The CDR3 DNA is TGTGCCAGCAGTGAAAATCTCTTTCGAGGGGGATACTATGGCTACACCTTC.

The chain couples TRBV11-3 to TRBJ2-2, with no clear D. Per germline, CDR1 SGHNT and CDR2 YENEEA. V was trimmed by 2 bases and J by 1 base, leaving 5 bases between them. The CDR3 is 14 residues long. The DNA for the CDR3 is TGTGCCAGCAGCTTAAGACAGAACACCGGGGAGCTGTTTTTT. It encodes CASSLRQNTGELFF.

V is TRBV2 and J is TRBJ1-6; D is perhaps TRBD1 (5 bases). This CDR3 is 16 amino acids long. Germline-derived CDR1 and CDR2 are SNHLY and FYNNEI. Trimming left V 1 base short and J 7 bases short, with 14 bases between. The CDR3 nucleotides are TGTGCCAGCAGTGAAGGGCAGGGCCTCTTGAATTCACCCCTCCACTTT. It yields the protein CASSEGQGLLNSPLHF.

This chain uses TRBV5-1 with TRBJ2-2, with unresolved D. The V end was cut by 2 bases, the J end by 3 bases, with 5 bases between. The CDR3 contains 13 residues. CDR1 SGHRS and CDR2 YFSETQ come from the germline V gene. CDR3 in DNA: TGCGCCAGCAGCTTCTCGGACACCGGGGAGCTGTTTTTT. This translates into CASSFSDTGELFF.

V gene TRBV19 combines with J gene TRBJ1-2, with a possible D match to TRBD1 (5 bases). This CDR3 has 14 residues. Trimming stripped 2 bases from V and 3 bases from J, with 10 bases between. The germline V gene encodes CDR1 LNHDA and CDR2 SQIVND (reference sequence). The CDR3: CASSIQGMDYGYTF. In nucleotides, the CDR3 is TGTGCCAGTAGTATACAGGGAATGGACTATGGCTACACCTTC.

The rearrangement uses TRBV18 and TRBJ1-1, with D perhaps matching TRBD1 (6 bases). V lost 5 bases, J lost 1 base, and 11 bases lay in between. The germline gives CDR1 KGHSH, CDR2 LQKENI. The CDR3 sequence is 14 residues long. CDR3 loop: CASSSTGTNTEAFF. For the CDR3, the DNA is TGTGCCAGCTCATCGACAGGCACGAACACTGAAGCTTTCTTT.